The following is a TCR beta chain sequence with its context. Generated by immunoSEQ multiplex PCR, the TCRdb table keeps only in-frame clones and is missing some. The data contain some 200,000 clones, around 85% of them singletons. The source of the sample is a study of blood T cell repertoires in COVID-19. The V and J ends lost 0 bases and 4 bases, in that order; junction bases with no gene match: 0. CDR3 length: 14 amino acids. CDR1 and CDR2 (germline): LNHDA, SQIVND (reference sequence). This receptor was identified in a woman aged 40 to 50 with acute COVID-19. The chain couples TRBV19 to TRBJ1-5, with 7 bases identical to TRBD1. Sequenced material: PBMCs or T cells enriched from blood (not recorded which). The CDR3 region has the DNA TGTGCCAGTAGTATAGACAGGGGGAATCAGCCCCAGCATTTT. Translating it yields CASSIDRGNQPQHF.